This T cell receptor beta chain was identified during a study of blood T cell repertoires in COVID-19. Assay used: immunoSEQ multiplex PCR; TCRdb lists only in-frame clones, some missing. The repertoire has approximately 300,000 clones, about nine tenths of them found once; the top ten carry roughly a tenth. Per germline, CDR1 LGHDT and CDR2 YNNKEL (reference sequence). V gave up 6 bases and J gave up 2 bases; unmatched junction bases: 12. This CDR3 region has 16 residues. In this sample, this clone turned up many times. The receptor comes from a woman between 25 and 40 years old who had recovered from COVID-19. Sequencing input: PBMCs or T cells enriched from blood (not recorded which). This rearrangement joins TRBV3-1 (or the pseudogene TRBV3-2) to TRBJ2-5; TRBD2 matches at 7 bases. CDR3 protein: CASSPTSLAAQETQYF. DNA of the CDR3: TGTGCCAGCAGTCCGACGAGCCTAGCGGCGCAAGAGACCCAGTACTTC.